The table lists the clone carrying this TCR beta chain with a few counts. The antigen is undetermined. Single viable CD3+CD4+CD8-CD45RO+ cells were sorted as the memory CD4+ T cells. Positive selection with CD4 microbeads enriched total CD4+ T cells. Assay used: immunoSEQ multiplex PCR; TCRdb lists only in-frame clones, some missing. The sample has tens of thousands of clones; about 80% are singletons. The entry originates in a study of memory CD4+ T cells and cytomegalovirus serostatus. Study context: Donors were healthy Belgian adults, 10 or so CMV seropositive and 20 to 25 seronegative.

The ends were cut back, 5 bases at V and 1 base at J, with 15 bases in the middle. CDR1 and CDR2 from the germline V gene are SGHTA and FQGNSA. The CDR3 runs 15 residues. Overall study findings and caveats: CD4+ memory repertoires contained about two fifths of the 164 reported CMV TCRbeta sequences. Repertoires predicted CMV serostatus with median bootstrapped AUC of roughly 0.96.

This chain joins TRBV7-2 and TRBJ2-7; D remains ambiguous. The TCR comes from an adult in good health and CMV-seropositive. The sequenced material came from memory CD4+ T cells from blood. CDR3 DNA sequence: TGTGCCAGCAGCCCAGACGGCGGCAGATCCTACGAGCAGTACGTC. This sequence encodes CASSPDGGRSYEQYV.